The present T cell receptor beta chain was sequenced within a study of T cells after yellow fever vaccination. This clonotype appeared many times. TCRdb reprocessed the 5' RACE reads via MiXCR and lists one record per CDR3 protein. The data contain about 30,000 distinct CDR3 sequences, approximately 4.7% of them seen just once; the ten biggest clones take up 46%. The clonotype originates from a man aged 25-40 years who received the YFV17D yellow fever vaccine. The starting material was CD8+ T cells sorted from PBMCs, obtained 5 days after the yellow fever booster vaccination.

The DNA for the CDR3 is TGTGCCACCTCCGCCGGGAGCAGGGATGAGCAGTTCTTC. It yields the protein CATSAGSRDEQFF. V is TRBV6-6 and J is TRBJ2-1; D might be TRBD2 (6 bases). CDR3 length: 13 residues. Trimming removed 10 bases from V and 8 bases from J, with 18 bases in between. CDR1 is MNHNY, CDR2 SVGAGI, per germline (reference sequence).